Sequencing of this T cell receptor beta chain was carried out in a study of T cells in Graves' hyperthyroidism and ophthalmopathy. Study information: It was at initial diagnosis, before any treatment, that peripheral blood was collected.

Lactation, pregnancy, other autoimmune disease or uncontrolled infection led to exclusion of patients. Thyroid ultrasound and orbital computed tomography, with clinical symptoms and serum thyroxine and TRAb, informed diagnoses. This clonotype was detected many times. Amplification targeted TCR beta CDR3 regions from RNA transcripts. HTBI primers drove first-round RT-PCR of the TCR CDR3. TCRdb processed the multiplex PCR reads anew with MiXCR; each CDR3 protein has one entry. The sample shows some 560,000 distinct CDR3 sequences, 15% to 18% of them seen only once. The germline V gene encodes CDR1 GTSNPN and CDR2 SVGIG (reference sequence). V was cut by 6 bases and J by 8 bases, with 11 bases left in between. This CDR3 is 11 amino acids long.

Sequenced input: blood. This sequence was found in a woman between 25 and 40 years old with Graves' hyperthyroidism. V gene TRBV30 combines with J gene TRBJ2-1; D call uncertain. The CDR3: CACPTCHEQFF. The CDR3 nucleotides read TGTGCCTGCCCGACATGCCATGAGCAGTTCTTC. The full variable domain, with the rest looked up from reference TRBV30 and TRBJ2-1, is SQTIHQWPATLVQPVGSPLSLECTVEGTSNPNLYWYRQAAGRGLQLLFYSVGIGQISSEVPQNLSASRPQDRQFILSSKKLLLSDSGFYLCACPTCHEQFFGPGTRLTVL.